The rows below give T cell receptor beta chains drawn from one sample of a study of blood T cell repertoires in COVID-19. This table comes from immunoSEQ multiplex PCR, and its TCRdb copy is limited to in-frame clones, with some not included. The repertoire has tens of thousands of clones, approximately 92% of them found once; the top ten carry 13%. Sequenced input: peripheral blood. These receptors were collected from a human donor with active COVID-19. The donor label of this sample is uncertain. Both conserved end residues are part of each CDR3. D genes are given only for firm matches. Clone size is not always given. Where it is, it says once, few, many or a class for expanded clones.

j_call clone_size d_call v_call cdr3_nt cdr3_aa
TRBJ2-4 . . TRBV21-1 TGTGCCAGCAGCAAAGAGCAGGTGGGAGGCAGACCAGCCAAAAACATTCAGTACTTC CASSKEQVGGRPAKNIQYF
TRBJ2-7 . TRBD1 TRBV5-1 TGCGCCAGCAGTTCCCAGGGGGAAACTGCCTACGAGCAGTACTTC CASSSQGETAYEQYF
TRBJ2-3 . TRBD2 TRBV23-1 TGCGCCAGCAGTCAACGGGCTAGCGGGAGGGAGCCTAGCACAGATACGCAGTATTTT CASSQRASGREPSTDTQYF
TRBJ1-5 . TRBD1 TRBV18 TGTGCCAGCTCACCAGGGACAGTTAACAATCAGCCCCAGCATTTT CASSPGTVNNQPQHF
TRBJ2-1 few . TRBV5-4 TGTGCCAGCAGCTTGATTTTGACCCAGGCCTACAATGAGCAGTTCTTC CASSLILTQAYNEQFF
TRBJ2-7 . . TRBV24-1 TGTGCCACCAGTGATGCGGCGGGATACTCCTACGAGCAGTACTTC CATSDAAGYSYEQYF
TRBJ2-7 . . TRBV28 TGTGCCAGCAGTTCCCAGGGTTCCGAGCAGTACTTC CASSSQGSEQYF
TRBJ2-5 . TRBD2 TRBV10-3 TGTGCCATACTAGCGGGAGAAGAGACCCAGTACTTC CAILAGEETQYF
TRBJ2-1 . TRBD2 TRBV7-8 TGTGCCAGCAGCTTAGCACCGGGACTAGCGGCCTACAATGAGCAGTTCTTC CASSLAPGLAAYNEQFF
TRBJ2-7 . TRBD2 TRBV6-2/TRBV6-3 TGTGCCAGCAGTCGGGGGAGCGGGAGTAAGGACGAGCAGTACTTC CASSRGSGSKDEQYF
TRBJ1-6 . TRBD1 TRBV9 TGTGCCAGCAGGGGACAGGGGAATTCACCCCTCCACTTT CASRGQGNSPLHF
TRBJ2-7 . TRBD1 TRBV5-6 TGTGCCAGCAGCTTGGGACAGGGAGCCTACGAGCAGTACTTC CASSLGQGAYEQYF
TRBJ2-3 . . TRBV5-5 TGTGCCAGCAGGCTTGACGGGGATACGCAGTATTTT CASRLDGDTQYF
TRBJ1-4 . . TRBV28 TGTGCCAGCAGTCCCTTCTGGCGGACTGCAACTAATGAAAAACTGTTTTTT CASSPFWRTATNEKLFF
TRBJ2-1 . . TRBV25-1 TGTGCCAGCAGTGGGCAGGGGACGAGCTCCTACAATGAGCAGTTCTTC CASSGQGTSSYNEQFF
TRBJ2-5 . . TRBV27 TGTGCCAGCAGTTTAATGGGCCCCCGGGAGACCCAGTACTTC CASSLMGPRETQYF
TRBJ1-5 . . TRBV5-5 TGTGCCAGCAGCTTGTCAGGTACCAGCAATCAGCCCCAGCATTTT CASSLSGTSNQPQHF
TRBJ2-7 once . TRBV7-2 TGTGCCAGCAGCTTAGTACAGATTACGCACGAGCAGTACTTC CASSLVQITHEQYF
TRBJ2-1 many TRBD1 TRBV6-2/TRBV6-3 TGTGCCAGCAGTTACCGGACAGGGGGCAATGAGCAGTTCTTC CASSYRTGGNEQFF
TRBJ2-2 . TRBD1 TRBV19 TGTGCCAGTAGTATCATCGGGACAGGGGGCACCGGGGAGCTGTTTTTT CASSIIGTGGTGELFF
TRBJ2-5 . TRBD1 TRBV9 TGTGCCAGCAGCCCATCCGGGACAGGGAATCCCGAGACCCAGTACTTC CASSPSGTGNPETQYF
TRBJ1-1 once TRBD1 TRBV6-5 TGTGCCAGCAGTCTCAGACAGGGGGCATTGCTTTTCTTT CASSLRQGALLFF